This T cell receptor beta chain appears in the sequencing data of a study of T-cell memory formation after mild COVID-19. At the level of the study: The two donors had largely donor-specific TCR clusters.

The table lists this clonotype with a few counts. Its specificity is not known. Whole-study results and caveats: A balance of CD4 and CD8 characterized clones contracting day 15 to 85, whereas later expanders leaned CD4+.

Germline CDR1 reads DFQATT; CDR2 reads SNEGSKA (reference sequence). V shed 0 bases and J shed 6 bases, with 13 bases lying between them. CDR3 length: 14 residues. TCRdb ran MiXCR on the 5' RACE reads and lists one entry per CDR3 protein. This sample has some 160,000 distinct CDR3 sequences, with around a third found just once. This TCR was sampled from an adult woman who had mild COVID-19 (a few samples of this study predate the infection). Cell type and time point are not known. Sequences were obtained from PBMCs or a T cell subset sorted from them (not recorded which). The genes are TRBV20-1 and TRBJ2-3; D is possibly TRBD2 (6 bases). CDR3 sequence reads: CSARDPVREDTQYF. DNA for the CDR3: TGCAGTGCTAGAGACCCCGTCCGGGAGGATACGCAGTATTTT.